The T cell receptor (beta chain) under discussion was sequenced for a study of blood T cells in healthy people across ages (dated by TCRdb to about 2015). In terms of the full investigation: Template switching captured roughly one uniquely barcoded TCR beta cDNA molecule per two T cells in model experiments. Donors were grouped into four age groups: young (average roughly 17 years), middle-aged (approximately 41), aged (around 60) and long-lived (about 90). Two additional independent replicas of 1 million unique cDNA reads from the same blood draw were analyzed for two donors (one aged 18 to 29 and one aged 80 or older). Age-related changes in TCR beta repertoire diversity were measured in the study by deep sequencing normalized with unique cDNA molecular identifiers. Donors of different ages were randomly distributed across sequencing lanes to avoid experimental bias. Findings and caveats that apply to the study as a whole: Because the CMV infection status of the donors was unknown, age-related changes in expanded clonotypes may potentially have been confounded. As age increased, observed TCR beta diversity per million T cells dropped in a roughly linear way, and a significant reduction was already evident by age about 40. Compared with the aged group, the long-lived group had more naive CD4+ T cells, fewer expanded clones and increased TCR diversity, suggesting age selection. A strong correlation was found between observed TCR beta diversity and the percentage of naive T cells measured by flow cytometry. Estimates of total diversity based on one million sequenced T cells were regarded as lower bounds and as underestimates. Because profiling used bulk unsorted PBMCs, naive and antigen-experienced compartments could not be compared conclusively.

The library was produced with 5' RACE. These reads were obtained on an Illumina HiSeq 2500. The second PCR ran for roughly 7 to 11 cycles and used a J-beta primer mix along with a sample-barcoded 5' primer. A template-switch 5' adaptor carrying 12 random nucleotides introduced a unique molecular identifier onto each TCR beta cDNA molecule. At least 3 million CDR3-containing paired-end reads were obtained from each sample. All of the RNA was converted into first-strand cDNA using the Mint cDNA synthesis kit, with a TRBC-specific oligonucleotide serving as the primer. Following uracil-DNA glycosylase treatment, all cDNA underwent a first 18-cycle PCR with the universal primers M1SS and BC2_uni_R. Turning to the authors' computational methods: For normalization, 1 million high-quality reads were randomly selected from each sample, with every read carrying a distinct molecular identifier. Reads with shared molecular identifiers were discarded instead of being binned into consensus sequences. MiTCR, set to a Q25 quality threshold and the strictest error-elimination algorithm, was used for CDR3 identification, clonotype clustering and error correction. Lower-bound total TCR beta diversity was estimated with a nonparametric unseen species model using Euler transformation. Using fastp trimming at Q25 and MiXCR clonotype assembly, TCRdb reanalyzed the public sequencing data and kept in-frame beta chains. Every entry covers one CDR3 protein and lists the most common genes and DNA from its rows. The V and J calls follow TCRdb's processing rather than the paper's. The sample data list about 730,000 distinct CDR3 sequences, and roughly 44% of these were observed just once. Jointly, the top ten make up more than 20% of the sample.

The sample holds a few counts of this clonotype. Its antigen target is currently unknown. It has no much larger one-base neighbor in the sample; base qualities were not kept. The approximately 39 donors, aged roughly 6 to 95 years, were systemically healthy Caucasian individuals from Russia. Each donor gave ten milliliters of peripheral blood, collected into EDTA-treated Vacutainer tubes. Ficoll-Paque density-gradient centrifugation was used to isolate PBMCs, with at least 7 million per sample. Trizol reagent was used to extract total RNA from the PBMCs, yielding at least 5 micrograms per sample. For every donor, an aliquot of PBMCs went through flow cytometry to measure the percentages of naive CD45RAhigh/CD27high T cells. Relative to germline, V is missing 4 bases and J is missing 13 bases, with 10 bases of the junction outside any gene match. Including the terminal cysteine and phenylalanine, the CDR3 comprises 14 residues. Just the 42-base CDR3 DNA is kept, in frame starting at base 1. From the germline V gene (reference sequence), CDR1 is SEHNR and CDR2 is FQNEAQ.

The origin of this receptor is a woman aged 55 to 70 in good health. The chain couples TRBV7-9 to TRBJ2-4; TRBD1 lines up with 10 middle nucleotides. Material for sequencing was blood. The CDR3 protein sequence reads: CASSSPGQGREQYF. The DNA is TGTGCCAGCAGCTCCCCGGGACAGGGGAGGGAGCAGTACTTC.